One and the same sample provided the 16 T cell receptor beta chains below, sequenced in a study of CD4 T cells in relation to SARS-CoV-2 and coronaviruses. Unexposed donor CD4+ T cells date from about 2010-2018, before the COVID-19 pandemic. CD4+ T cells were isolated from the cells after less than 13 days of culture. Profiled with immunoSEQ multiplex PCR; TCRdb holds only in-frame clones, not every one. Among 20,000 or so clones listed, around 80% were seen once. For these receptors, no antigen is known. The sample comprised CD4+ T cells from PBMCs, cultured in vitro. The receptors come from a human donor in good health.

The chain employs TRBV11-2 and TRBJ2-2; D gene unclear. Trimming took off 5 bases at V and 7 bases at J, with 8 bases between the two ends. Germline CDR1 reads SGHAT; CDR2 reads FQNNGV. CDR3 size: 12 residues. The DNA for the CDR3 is TGTGCCAGCAGCCCGCAGAGCGGGGAGCTGTTTTTT. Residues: CASSPQSGELFF. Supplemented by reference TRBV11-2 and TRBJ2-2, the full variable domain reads EAGVAQSPRYKIIEKRQSVAFWCNPISGHATLYWYQQILGQGPKLLIQFQNNGVVDDSQLPKDRFSAERLKGVDSTLKIQPAKLEDSAVYLCASSPQSGELFFGEGSRLTVL.

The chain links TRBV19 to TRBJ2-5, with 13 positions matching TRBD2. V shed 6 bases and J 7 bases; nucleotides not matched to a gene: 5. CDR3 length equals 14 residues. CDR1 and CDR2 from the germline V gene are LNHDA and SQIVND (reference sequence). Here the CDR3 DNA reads TGTGCCAGTAGCGGGACTAGCGGGACGGGGACCCAGTACTTC. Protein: CASSGTSGTGTQYF.

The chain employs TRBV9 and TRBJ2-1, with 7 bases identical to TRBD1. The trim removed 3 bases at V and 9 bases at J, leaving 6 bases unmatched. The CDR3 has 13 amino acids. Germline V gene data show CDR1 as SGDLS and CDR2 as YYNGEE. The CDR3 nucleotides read TGTGCCAGCAGCGAACACAGGGGAACTGAGCAGTTCTTC. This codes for CASSEHRGTEQFF.

In DNA form, the CDR3 reads TGTGCCAGCAGCCTATGGACTAGCGGGAGTGCAGATACGCAGTATTTT. Translating gives CASSLWTSGSADTQYF. The chain joins TRBV7-6 to TRBJ2-3, with 13 bases matching TRBD2. This CDR3 comprises 16 residues. Germline V gene sequence: CDR1 SGHVS, CDR2 FNYEAQ. V lost 5 bases and J lost 4; bases outside the gene matches: 6.

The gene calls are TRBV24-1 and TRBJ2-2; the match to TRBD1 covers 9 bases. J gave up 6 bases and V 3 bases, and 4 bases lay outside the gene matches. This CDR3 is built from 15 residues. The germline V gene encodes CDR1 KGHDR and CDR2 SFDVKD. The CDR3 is CATSDPGQGAGELFF. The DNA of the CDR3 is TGTGCCACCAGTGATCCGGGACAGGGAGCCGGGGAGCTGTTTTTT.

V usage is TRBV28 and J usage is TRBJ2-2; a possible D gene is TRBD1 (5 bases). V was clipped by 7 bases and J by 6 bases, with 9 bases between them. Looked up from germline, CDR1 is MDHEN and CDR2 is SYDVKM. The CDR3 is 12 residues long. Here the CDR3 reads CASNEGAGELFF. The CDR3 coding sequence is TGTGCCAGCAACGAAGGGGCCGGGGAGCTGTTTTTT.

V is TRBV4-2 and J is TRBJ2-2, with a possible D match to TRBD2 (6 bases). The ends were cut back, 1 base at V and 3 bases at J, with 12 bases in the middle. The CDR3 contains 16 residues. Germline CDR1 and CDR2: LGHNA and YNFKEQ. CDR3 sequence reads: CASSQAPGLDTGELFF. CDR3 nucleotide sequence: TGTGCCAGCAGCCAAGCTCCGGGACTCGACACCGGGGAGCTGTTTTTT.

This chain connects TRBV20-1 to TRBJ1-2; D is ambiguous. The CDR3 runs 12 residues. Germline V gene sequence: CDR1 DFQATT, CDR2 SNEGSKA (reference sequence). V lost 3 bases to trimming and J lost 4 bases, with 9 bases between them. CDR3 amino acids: CSASEGGYGYTF. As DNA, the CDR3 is TGCAGTGCTAGTGAAGGTGGCTATGGCTACACCTTC.

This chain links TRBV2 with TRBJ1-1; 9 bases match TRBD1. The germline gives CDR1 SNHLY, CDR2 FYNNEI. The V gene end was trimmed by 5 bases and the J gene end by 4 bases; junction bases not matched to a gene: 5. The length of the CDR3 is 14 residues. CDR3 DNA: TGTGCCAGCAGTATAGACAGGGGGATCACTGAAGCTTTCTTT. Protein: CASSIDRGITEAFF.

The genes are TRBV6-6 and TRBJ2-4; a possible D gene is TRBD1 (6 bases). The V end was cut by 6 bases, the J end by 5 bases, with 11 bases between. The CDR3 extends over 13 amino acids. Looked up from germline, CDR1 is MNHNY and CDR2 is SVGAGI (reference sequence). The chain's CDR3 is CASRADSQNIQYF. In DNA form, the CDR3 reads TGTGCCAGCAGAGCGGACAGCCAAAACATTCAGTACTTC.

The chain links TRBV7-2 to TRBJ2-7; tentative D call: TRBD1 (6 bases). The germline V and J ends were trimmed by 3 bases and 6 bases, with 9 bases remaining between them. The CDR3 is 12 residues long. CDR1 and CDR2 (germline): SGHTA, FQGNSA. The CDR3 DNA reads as TGTGCCAGCAGCTTCACAGGGTCCGAGCAGTACTTC. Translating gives CASSFTGSEQYF.

The DNA of the CDR3 is TGTGCCACCAGTGATACGACTAGCGGGAGTTACGAGCAGTACTTC. Amino acids: CATSDTTSGSYEQYF. The chain couples TRBV24-1 to TRBJ2-7; 12 nucleotides match TRBD2. CDR3 size: 15 residues. The ends lost 3 bases at V and 4 bases at J; junction bases unmatched: 3. The germline gives CDR1 KGHDR, CDR2 SFDVKD.

CDR3 residues: CASSLRLHTQYF. DNA of the CDR3: TGTGCCAGCAGCTTACGACTACATACGCAGTATTTT. The chain combines TRBV11-2 with TRBJ2-3; tentatively, D is TRBD2 (5 bases). This CDR3 comprises 12 residues. The V end lost 2 bases, the J end lost 7 bases, and 7 bases lay between the germline ends. From germline, CDR1 is SGHAT and CDR2 FQNNGV.

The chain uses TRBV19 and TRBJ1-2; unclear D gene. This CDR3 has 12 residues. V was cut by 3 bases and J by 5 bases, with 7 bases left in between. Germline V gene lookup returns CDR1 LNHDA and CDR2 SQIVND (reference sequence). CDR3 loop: CASSMRLYGYTF. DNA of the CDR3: TGTGCCAGTAGTATGAGGTTGTATGGCTACACCTTC.

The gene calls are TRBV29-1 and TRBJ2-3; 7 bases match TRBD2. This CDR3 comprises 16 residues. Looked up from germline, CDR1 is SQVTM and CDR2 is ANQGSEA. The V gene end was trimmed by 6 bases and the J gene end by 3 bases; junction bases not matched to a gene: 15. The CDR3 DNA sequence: TGCAGCGTCGCGCCCCGGGGTGGCGGGAGTACAGATACGCAGTATTTT. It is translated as CSVAPRGGGSTDTQYF.

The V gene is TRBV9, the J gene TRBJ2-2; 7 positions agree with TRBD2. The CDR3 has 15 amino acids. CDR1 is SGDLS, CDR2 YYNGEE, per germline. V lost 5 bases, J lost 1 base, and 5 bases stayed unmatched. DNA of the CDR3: TGTGCCAGCAGTTCGACGGGAGGGAACACCGGGGAGCTGTTTTTT. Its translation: CASSSTGGNTGELFF.